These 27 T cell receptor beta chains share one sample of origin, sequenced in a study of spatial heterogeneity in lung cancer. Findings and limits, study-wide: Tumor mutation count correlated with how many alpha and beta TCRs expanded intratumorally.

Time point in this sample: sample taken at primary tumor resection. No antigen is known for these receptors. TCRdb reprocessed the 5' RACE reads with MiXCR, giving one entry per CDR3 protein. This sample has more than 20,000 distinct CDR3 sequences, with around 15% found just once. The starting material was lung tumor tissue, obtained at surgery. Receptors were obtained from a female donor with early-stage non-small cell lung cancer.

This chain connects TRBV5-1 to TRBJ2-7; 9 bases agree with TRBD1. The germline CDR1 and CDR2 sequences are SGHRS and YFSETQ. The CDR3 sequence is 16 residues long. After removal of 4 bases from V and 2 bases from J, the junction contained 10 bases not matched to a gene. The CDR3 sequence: CASSPGWGQGTYEQYF. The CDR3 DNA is TGCGCCAGCAGCCCAGGGTGGGGACAGGGCACCTACGAGCAGTACTTC. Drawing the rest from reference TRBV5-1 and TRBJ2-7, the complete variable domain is KAGVTQTPRYLIKTRGQQVTLSCSPISGHRSVSWYQQTPGQGLQFLFEYFSETQRNKGNFPGRFSGRQFSNSRSEMNVSTLELGDSALYLCASSPGWGQGTYEQYFGPGTRLTVT.

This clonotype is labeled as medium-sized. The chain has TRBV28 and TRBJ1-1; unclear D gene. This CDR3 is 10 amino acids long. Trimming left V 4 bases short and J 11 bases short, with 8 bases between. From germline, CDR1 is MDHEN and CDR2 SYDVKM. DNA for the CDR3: TGTGCCAGCAGTTCAAATGGCGCTTTCTTT. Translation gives CASSSNGAFF.

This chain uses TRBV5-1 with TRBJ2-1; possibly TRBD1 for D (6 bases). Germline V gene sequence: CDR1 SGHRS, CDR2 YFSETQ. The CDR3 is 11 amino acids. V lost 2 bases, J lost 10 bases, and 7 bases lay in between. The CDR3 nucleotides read TGCGCCAGCAGCTTAGACAGGGAGCAGTTCTTC. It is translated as CASSLDREQFF.

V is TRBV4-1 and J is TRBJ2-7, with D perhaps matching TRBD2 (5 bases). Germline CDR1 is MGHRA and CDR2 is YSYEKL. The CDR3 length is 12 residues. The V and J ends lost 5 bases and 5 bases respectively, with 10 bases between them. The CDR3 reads CASSNRGDEQYF. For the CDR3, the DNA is TGCGCCAGCAGCAACCGGGGAGACGAGCAGTACTTC.

CDR3 nucleotides: TGTGCCAGTAGTACCCGGGACAGGGGCGAGACCCAGTACTTC. Its translation: CASSTRDRGETQYF. The chain joins TRBV19 to TRBJ2-5, with TRBD1 matching over 10 bases. Looked up from germline, CDR1 is LNHDA and CDR2 is SQIVND (reference sequence). CDR3 length: 14 residues. Trimming removed 4 bases from V and 5 bases from J; junction bases left unmatched: 4.

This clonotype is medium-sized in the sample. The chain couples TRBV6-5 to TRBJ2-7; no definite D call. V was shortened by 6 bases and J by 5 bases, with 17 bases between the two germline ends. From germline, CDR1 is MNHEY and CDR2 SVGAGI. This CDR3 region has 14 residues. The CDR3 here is CASSPSEGRHEQYF. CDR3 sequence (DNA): TGTGCCAGCAGCCCCTCCGAAGGGCGGCACGAGCAGTACTTC.

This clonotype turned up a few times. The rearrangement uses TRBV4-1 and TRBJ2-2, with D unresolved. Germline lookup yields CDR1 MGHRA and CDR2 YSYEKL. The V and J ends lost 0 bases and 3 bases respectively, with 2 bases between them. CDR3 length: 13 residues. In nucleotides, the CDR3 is TGCGCCAGCAGCCAAGAACACACCGGGGAGCTGTTTTTT. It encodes CASSQEHTGELFF.

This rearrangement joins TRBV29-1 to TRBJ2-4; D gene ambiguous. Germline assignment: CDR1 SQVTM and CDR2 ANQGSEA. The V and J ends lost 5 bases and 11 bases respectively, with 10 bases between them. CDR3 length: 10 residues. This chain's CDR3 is CSVKGYFQYF. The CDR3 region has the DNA TGCAGCGTTAAGGGTTATTTTCAGTACTTC.

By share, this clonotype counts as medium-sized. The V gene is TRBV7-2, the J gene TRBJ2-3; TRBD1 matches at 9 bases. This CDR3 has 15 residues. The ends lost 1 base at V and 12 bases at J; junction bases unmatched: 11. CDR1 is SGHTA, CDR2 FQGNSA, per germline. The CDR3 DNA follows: TGTGCCAGCAGCTTAGTTGACAGGGGGGACTATGCCCAGTATTTT. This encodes CASSLVDRGDYAQYF.

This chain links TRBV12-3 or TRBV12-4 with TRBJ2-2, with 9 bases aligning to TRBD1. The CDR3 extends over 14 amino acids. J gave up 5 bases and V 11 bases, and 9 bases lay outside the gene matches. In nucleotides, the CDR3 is TGTGCCTCCTCACAGGGGGCACGAACCGGGGAGCTGTTTTTT. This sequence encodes CASSQGARTGELFF.

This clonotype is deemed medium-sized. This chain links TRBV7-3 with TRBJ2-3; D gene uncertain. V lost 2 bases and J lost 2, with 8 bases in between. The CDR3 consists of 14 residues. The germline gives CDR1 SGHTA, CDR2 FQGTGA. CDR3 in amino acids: CASSLEAFTDTQYF. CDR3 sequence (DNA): TGTGCCAGCAGCTTAGAAGCTTTCACAGATACGCAGTATTTT.

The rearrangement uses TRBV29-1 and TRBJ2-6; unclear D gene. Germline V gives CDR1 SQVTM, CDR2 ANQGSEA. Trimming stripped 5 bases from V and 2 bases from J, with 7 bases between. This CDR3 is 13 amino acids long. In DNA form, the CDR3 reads TGCAGCGTTCGGGTGGCTGGGGCCAACGTCCTGACTTTC. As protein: CSVRVAGANVLTF.

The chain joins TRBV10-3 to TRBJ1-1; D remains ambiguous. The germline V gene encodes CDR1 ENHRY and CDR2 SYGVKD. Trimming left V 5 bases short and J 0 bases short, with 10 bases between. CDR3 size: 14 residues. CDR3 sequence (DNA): TGTGCCATCAGTCCGCGGACGATGAACACTGAAGCTTTCTTT. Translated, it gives CAISPRTMNTEAFF.

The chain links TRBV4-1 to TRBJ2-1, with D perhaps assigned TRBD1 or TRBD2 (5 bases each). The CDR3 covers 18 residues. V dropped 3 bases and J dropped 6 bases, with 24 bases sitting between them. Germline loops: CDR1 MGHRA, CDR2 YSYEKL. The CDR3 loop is CASSQLADVLLGGNEQFF. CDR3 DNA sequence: TGCGCCAGCAGCCAGCTGGCGGACGTACTGCTTGGGGGCAATGAGCAGTTCTTC.

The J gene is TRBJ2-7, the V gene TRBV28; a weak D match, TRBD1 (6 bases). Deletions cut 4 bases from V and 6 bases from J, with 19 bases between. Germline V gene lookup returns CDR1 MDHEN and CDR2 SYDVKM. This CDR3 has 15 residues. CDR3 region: CASSSSGQGYSEQYF. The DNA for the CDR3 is TGTGCCAGCAGTTCGTCCGGTCAGGGGTATAGCGAGCAGTACTTC. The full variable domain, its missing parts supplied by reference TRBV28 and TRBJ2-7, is DVKVTQSSRYLVKRTGEKVFLECVQDMDHENMFWYRQDPGLGLRLIYFSYDVKMKEKGDIPEGYSVSREKKERFSLILESASTNQTSMYLCASSSSGQGYSEQYFGPGTRLTVT.

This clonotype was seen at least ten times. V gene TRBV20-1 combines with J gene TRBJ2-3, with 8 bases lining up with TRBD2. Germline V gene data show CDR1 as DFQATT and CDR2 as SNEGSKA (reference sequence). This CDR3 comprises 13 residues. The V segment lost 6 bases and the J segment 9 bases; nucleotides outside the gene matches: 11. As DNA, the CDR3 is TGCAGTGCCAGATCCCTTAGCGGGGTGACGCAGTATTTT. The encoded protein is CSARSLSGVTQYF.

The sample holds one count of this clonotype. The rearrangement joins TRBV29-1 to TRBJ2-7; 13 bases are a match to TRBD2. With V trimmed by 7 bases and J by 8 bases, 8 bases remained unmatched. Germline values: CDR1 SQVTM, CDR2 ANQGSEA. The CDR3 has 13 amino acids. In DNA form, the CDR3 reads TGCAGCGCCGGGACTAGCGGGACCAGGAAGCAGTACTTC. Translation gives CSAGTSGTRKQYF.

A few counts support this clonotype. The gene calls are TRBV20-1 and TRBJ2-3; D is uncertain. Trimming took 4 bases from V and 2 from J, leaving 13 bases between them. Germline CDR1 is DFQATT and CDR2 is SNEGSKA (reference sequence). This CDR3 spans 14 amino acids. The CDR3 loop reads CSAIYDPSTDTQYF. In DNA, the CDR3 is TGCAGTGCTATATACGACCCTTCCACAGATACGCAGTATTTT.

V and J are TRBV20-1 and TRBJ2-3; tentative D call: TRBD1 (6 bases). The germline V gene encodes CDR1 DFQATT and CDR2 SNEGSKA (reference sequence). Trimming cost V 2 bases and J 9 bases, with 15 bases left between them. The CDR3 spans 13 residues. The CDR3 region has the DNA TGCAGTGCTAGACCTGGTGAGACAGGAACGCAGTATTTT. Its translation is CSARPGETGTQYF.

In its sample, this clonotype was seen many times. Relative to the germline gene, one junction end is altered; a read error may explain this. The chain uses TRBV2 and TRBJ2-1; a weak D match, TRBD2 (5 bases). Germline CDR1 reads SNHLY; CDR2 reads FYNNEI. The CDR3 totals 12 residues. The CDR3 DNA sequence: TGTGCCAGCAGCCCAGAGAGGGAAAGGTGGATCTTC. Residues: CASSPERERWIF.

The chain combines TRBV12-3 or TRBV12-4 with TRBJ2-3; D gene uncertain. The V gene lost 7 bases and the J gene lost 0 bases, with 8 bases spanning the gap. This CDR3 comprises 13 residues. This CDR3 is CASTLPSTDTQYF. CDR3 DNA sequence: TGTGCCAGCACCCTGCCTAGCACAGATACGCAGTATTTT.

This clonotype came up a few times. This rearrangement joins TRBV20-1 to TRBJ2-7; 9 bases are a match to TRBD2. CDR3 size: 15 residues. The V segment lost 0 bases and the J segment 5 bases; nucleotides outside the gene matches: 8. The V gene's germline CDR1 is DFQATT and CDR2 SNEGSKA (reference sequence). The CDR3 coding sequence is TGCAGTGCTAGAGAGATAGCGGGAGCTGCCCACGAGCAGTACTTC. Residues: CSAREIAGAAHEQYF.

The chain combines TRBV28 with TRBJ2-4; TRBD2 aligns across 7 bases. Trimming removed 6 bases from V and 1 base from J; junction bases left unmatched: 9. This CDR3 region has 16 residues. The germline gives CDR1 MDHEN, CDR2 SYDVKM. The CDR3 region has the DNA TGTGCCAGCAGCCCGATAGGCGGGAGTGCCAAAAACATTCAGTACTTC. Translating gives CASSPIGGSAKNIQYF.

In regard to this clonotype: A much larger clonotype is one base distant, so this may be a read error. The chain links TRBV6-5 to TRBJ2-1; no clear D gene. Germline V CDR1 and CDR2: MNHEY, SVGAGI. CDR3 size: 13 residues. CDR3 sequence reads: CASGDPPRNEQLF. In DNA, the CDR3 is TGTGCCAGCGGTGACCCTCCGCGGAATGAGCAGTTATTC.

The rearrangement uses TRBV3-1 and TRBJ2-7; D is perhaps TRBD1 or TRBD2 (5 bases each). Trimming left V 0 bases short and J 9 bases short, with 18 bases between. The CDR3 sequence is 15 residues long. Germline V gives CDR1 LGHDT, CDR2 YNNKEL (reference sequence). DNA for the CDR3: TGTGCCAGCAGCCAAGATCTTTCGGGGCTCAGAGTGCAGTACTTC. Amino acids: CASSQDLSGLRVQYF.

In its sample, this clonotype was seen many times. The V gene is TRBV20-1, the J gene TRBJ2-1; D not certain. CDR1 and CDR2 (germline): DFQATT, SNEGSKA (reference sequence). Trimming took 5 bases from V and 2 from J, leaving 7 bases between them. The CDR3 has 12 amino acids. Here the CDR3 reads CSALKAYNEQFF. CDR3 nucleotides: TGCAGTGCTCTAAAAGCCTACAATGAGCAGTTCTTC.

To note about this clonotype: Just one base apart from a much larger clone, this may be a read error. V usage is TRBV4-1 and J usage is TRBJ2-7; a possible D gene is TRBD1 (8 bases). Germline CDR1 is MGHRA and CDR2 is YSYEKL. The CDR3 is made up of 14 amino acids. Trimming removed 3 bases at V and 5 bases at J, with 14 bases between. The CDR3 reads CASSHGQGGDEQYF. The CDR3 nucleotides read TGCGCCAGCAGCCATGGACAGGGAGGGGACGAGCAGTACTTC.